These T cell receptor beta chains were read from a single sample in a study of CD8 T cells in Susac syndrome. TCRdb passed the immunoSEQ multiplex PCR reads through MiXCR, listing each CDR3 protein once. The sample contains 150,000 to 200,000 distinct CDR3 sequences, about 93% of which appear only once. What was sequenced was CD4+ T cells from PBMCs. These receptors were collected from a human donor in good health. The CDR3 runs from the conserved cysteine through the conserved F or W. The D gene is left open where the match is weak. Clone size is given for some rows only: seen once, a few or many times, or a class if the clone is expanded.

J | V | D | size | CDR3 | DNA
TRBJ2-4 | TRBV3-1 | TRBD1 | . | CASSQDRRTGKNIQYF | TGTGCCAGCAGCCAAGATAGGAGGACAGGGAAAAACATTCAGTACTTC
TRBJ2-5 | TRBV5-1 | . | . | CASTEGGRETQYF | TGCGCCAGCACGGAGGGGGGCCGTGAGACCCAGTACTTC
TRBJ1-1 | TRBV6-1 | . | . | CASTLGGMNTEAFF | TGTGCCAGCACCTTGGGAGGAATGAACACTGAAGCTTTCTTT
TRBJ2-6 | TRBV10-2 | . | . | CASSDGGSGANVLTF | TGCGCCAGCAGTGATGGGGGCTCTGGGGCCAACGTCCTGACTTTC
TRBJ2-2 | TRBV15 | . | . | CATSRIAGGELFF | TGTGCCACCAGCAGAATCGCAGGGGGGGAGCTGTTTTTT
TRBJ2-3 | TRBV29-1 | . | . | CSVEVGGADTQYF | TGCAGCGTTGAAGTGGGTGGAGCAGATACGCAGTATTTT
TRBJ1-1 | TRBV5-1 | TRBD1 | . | CASSLAEVRGQGTEAFF | TGCGCCAGCAGCTTGGCCGAGGTGAGGGGGCAGGGCACTGAAGCTTTCTTT
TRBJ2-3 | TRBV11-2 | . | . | CASSLNVGSTSTDTQYF | TGTGCCAGCAGCTTAAACGTCGGCAGTACTAGCACAGATACGCAGTATTTT
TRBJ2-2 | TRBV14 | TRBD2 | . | CASGGGLTGELFF | TGTGCCAGCGGCGGGGGACTCACCGGGGAGCTGTTTTTT
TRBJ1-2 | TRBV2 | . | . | CASRPTDYGYTF | TGTGCCAGCCGACCGACAGACTATGGCTACACCTTC
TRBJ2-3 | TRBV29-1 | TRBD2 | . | CSVDSGGRGDTQYF | TGCAGCGTCGATAGCGGGGGGCGGGGAGATACGCAGTATTTT
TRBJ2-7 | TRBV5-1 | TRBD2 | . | CASLSGGPPYEQYF | TGCGCCAGTCTGAGCGGGGGCCCCCCGTACGAGCAGTACTTC
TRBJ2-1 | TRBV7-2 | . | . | CASRNLVEQFF | TGTGCCAGCAGGAACCTAGTTGAGCAGTTCTTC
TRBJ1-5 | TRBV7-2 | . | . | CASSFGTPGQPQHF | TGTGCCAGCAGCTTCGGGACCCCAGGTCAGCCCCAGCATTTT
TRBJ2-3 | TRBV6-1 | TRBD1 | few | CASRDREFPDTQYF | TGTGCCAGCAGGGACAGGGAGTTCCCAGATACGCAGTATTTT
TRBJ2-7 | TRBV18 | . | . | CASSPQTVEQYF | TGTGCCAGCTCACCTCAAACAGTCGAGCAGTACTTC
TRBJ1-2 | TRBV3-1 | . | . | CASSQGIYGYTF | TGTGCCAGCAGCCAAGGGATCTATGGCTACACCTTC
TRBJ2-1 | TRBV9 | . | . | CASSVGLDSYNEQFF | TGTGCCAGCAGCGTAGGACTCGACTCCTACAATGAGCAGTTCTTC
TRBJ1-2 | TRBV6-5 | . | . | CASSYSAGLGYGYTF | TGTGCCAGCAGTTACTCGGCGGGGCTGGGCTATGGCTACACCTTC
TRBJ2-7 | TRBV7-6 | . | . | CASSTRPDTYEQYF | TGTGCCAGCAGCACGAGGCCCGATACCTACGAGCAGTACTTC
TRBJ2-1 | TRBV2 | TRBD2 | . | CASSETSGGYNEQFF | TGTGCCAGCAGCGAGACTAGCGGGGGGTACAATGAGCAGTTCTTC
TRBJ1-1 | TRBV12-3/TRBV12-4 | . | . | CASSLEAAAFF | TGTGCCAGCAGCCTGGAAGCCGCGGCTTTCTTT
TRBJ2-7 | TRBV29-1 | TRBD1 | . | CSVSGTGGNEQYF | TGCAGCGTATCCGGGACAGGGGGGAACGAGCAGTACTTC
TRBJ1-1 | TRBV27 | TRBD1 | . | CASSPGQGLTEAFF | TGTGCCAGCAGTCCAGGACAGGGGTTGACTGAAGCTTTCTTT
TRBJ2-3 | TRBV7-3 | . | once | CASSGGSPPSTQYF | TGTGCCAGCAGTGGGGGCTCGCCCCCCTCCACGCAGTATTTT
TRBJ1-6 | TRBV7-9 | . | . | CASSWAPALDYNSPLHF | TGTGCCAGCAGCTGGGCCCCGGCCCTAGACTATAATTCACCCCTCCACTTT
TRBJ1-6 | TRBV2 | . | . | CASSDRNGLSSPLHF | TGTGCCAGCAGTGATAGAAACGGACTTTCTTCACCCCTCCACTTT
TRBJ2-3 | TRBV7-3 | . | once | CASSLSLGDTQYF | TGTGCCAGCAGCTTAAGCCTTGGAGATACGCAGTATTTT
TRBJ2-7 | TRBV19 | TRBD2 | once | CASSQGTSGGGEQYF | TGTGCCAGTAGCCAGGGGACTAGCGGGGGAGGCGAGCAGTACTTC
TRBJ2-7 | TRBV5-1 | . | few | CASSLGQSLTYEQYF | TGCGCCAGCAGCTTGGGACAGTCACTAACCTACGAGCAGTACTTC
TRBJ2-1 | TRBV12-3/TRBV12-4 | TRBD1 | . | CASSPLSWDSSSYNEQFF | TGTGCCAGCAGTCCCCTTAGTTGGGACAGTTCCTCCTACAATGAGCAGTTCTTC